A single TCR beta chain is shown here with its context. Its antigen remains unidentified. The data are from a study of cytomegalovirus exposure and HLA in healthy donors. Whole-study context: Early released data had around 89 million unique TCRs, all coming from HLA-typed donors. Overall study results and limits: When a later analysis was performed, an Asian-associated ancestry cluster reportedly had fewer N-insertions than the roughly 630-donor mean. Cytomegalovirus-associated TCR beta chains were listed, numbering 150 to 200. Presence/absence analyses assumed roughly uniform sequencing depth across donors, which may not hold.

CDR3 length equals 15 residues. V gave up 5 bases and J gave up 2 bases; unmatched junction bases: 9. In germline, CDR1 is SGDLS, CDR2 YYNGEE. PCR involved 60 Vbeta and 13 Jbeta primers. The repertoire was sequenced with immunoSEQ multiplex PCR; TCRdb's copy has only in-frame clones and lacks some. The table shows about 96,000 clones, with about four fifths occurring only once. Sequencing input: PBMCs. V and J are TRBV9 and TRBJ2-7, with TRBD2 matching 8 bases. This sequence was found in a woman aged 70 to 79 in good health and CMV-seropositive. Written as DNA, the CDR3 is TGTGCCAGCAGTGTTGGGACTAGATTGGCCTACGAGCAGTACTTC. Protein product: CASSVGTRLAYEQYF.